These 17 T cell receptor beta chains were sequenced from one sample in a study of blood T cell repertoires in COVID-19. Some clones are missing from TCRdb's copy, which holds only in-frame ones; the method was immunoSEQ multiplex PCR. This sample has fewer than 200,000 clones; about 85% occur once, and the top ten carry around 3.2%. Material: peripheral blood. These receptors came from a human donor with acute or convalescent COVID-19. The donor label of this sample is uncertain.

V and J are TRBV3-1 (or the pseudogene TRBV3-2) and TRBJ2-7, with 10 bases aligning to TRBD1. Germline CDR1 LGHDT, CDR2 YNNKEL (reference sequence). With V trimmed by 4 bases and J by 5 bases, 8 bases remained unmatched. The CDR3 contains 15 residues. CDR3 sequence: CASSLPPGQGHEQYF. The CDR3 coding sequence is TGTGCCAGCAGCCTCCCCCCGGGACAGGGGCACGAGCAGTACTTC.

V and J are TRBV29-1 and TRBJ2-6; 7 bases agree with TRBD2. The CDR3 consists of 16 residues. Germline V gene lookup returns CDR1 SQVTM and CDR2 ANQGSEA. Trimming cost V 4 bases and J 0 bases; bases outside gene matches: 6. The CDR3 DNA is TGCAGCGTTGGAGGGGCGGGAGACTCTGGGGCCAACGTCCTGACTTTC. Its protein product is CSVGGAGDSGANVLTF.

The rearrangement links TRBV28 to TRBJ1-6; a weak D match, TRBD1 (5 bases). This CDR3 is 14 amino acids long. V lost 5 bases, J lost 8 bases, and 13 bases lay in between. The germline CDR1 and CDR2 sequences are MDHEN and SYDVKM. Written as DNA, the CDR3 is TGTGCCAGCAGTCTTCAGGGAGGGGATTCACCCCTCCACTTT. This gives the protein CASSLQGGDSPLHF. Together with reference TRBV28 and TRBJ1-6, the CDR3 gives the full variable domain: DVKVTQSSRYLVKRTGEKVFLECVQDMDHENMFWYRQDPGLGLRLIYFSYDVKMKEKGDIPEGYSVSREKKERFSLILESASTNQTSMYLCASSLQGGDSPLHFGNGTRLTVT.

This chain connects TRBV7-6 to TRBJ2-7; 9 bases match TRBD1. This CDR3 has 16 amino acids. J was trimmed by 5 bases and V by 5 bases; bases with no gene match: 13. Germline-derived CDR1 and CDR2 are SGHVS and FNYEAQ. This CDR3 is CASSITGGRGKNEQYF. In DNA, the CDR3 is TGTGCCAGCAGCATTACAGGGGGCAGAGGAAAGAACGAGCAGTACTTC.

Concerning this clone: Other DNA sequences within the sample encode an identical CDR3. The V call is TRBV3-1 (or the pseudogene TRBV3-2), the J call TRBJ1-6, with D perhaps TRBD1 (6 bases). The V and J ends lost 4 bases and 4 bases respectively, with 8 bases between them. This CDR3 spans 14 amino acids. Germline lookup yields CDR1 LGHDT and CDR2 YNNKEL (reference sequence). In DNA form, the CDR3 reads TGTGCCAGCAGCCTGACAGGTTATAATTCACCCCTCCACTTT. Translation gives CASSLTGYNSPLHF.

The chain employs TRBV7-8 and TRBJ2-7; no clear D. Deletions cut 2 bases from V and 3 bases from J, with 11 bases between. This CDR3 is built from 14 residues. Germline-derived CDR1 and CDR2 are SGHVS and FQNEAQ. CDR3: CASSLSSRNYEQYF. The CDR3 DNA reads as TGTGCCAGCAGCTTATCATCTAGGAACTACGAGCAGTACTTC. Full variable domain (rest looked up from reference TRBV7-8 and TRBJ2-7): GAGVSQSPRYKVAKRGQDVALRCDPISGHVSLFWYQQALGQGPEFLTYFQNEAQLDKSGLPSDRFFAERPEGSVSTLKIQRTQQEDSAVYLCASSLSSRNYEQYFGPGTRLTVT.

This chain uses TRBV27 with TRBJ2-6, with a tentative D call TRBD2 (5 bases). The germline V gene has CDR1 MNHEY and CDR2 SMNVEV (reference sequence). The CDR3 runs 18 residues. Between the trimmed V and J ends, which lost 2 bases and 1 base, there was a span of 15 bases. CDR3: CASSLRTGSGSGANVLTF. CDR3 DNA: TGTGCCAGCAGTTTAAGGACGGGATCGGGATCTGGGGCCAACGTCCTGACTTTC. The full variable domain, in which reference TRBV27 and TRBJ2-6 provide the parts outside the CDR3, is EAQVTQNPRYLITVTGKKLTVTCSQNMNHEYMSWYRQDPGLGLRQIYYSMNVEVTDKGDVPEGYKVSRKEKRNFPLILESPSPNQTSLYFCASSLRTGSGSGANVLTFGAGSRLTVL.

V gene TRBV3-1 (or the pseudogene TRBV3-2) combines with J gene TRBJ2-7, with TRBD2 identical over 8 bases. Unmatched junction bases numbered 6, after V lost 1 base and J lost 4 bases. CDR1 LGHDT and CDR2 YNNKEL come from the germline V gene (reference sequence). The CDR3 is made up of 15 amino acids. The CDR3, as DNA: TGTGCCAGCAGCCAAGGGACTAGCCATGGATACGAGCAGTACTTC. This translates into CASSQGTSHGYEQYF.

The rearrangement uses TRBV19 and TRBJ2-5; possible D gene TRBD1, 6 bases. Germline CDR1 LNHDA, CDR2 SQIVND (reference sequence). The CDR3 runs to 15 residues. V dropped 3 bases and J dropped 4 bases, with 15 bases sitting between them. CDR3 residues: CASSIRTGWAETQYF. The CDR3 region has the DNA TGTGCCAGTAGTATCCGCACAGGGTGGGCAGAGACCCAGTACTTC. Full variable domain (rest looked up from reference TRBV19 and TRBJ2-5): DGGITQSPKYLFRKEGQNVTLSCEQNLNHDAMYWYRQDPGQGLRLIYYSQIVNDFQKGDIAEGYSVSREKKESFPLTVTSAQKNPTAFYLCASSIRTGWAETQYFGPGTRLLVL.

This clone was recorded only once. The chain combines TRBV7-2 with TRBJ2-3; 12 positions match TRBD2. V lost 2 bases, J lost 2 bases, and 5 bases stayed unmatched. Germline V gives CDR1 SGHTA, CDR2 FQGNSA. The CDR3 has 17 residues. CDR3 coding DNA: TGTGCCAGCAGCTTACGGCTAGCGGGGGGGGTCACAGATACGCAGTATTTT. Its protein is CASSLRLAGGVTDTQYF. The whole variable domain, filled in from reference TRBV7-2 and TRBJ2-3, reads GAGVSQSPSNKVTEKGKDVELRCDPISGHTALYWYRQSLGQGLEFLIYFQGNSAPDKSGLPSDRFSAERTGGSVSTLTIQRTQQEDSAVYLCASSLRLAGGVTDTQYFGPGTRLTVL.

The genes are TRBV5-8 and TRBJ1-1; the D gene is possibly TRBD1 (5 bases). Germline-derived CDR1 and CDR2 are SGHTS and YDEGEE. Trimming pared 0 bases from V and 3 bases from J, leaving 15 bases between. CDR3 length equals 16 residues. For the CDR3, the DNA is TGTGCCAGCAGCTTGGCAGGGCACGTGGGTGACACTGAAGCTTTCTTT. Protein sequence: CASSLAGHVGDTEAFF.

A single count supports this clone. The V and J genes are TRBV2 and TRBJ2-4; 15 bases align to TRBD2. This CDR3 contains 20 residues. Germline lookup yields CDR1 SNHLY and CDR2 FYNNEI. Trimming removed 6 bases from V and 1 base from J; junction bases left unmatched: 13. CDR3 bases: TGTGCCAGCAGATACGGGACTAGCGGGGGGATTTTGCTGGCCAAAAACATTCAGTACTTC. Translated: CASRYGTSGGILLAKNIQYF.

The V gene is TRBV20-1, the J gene TRBJ1-1, with a tentative D call TRBD1 (6 bases). Germline values: CDR1 DFQATT, CDR2 SNEGSKA (reference sequence). Trimming cost V 3 bases and J 4 bases, with 15 bases left between them. This CDR3 is 14 amino acids long. Written as DNA, the CDR3 is TGCAGTGCTAGTGGCAGGGGTCGGGCCACTGAAGCTTTCTTT. This encodes CSASGRGRATEAFF.

V is TRBV28 and J is TRBJ2-3, with D tentatively TRBD2 (5 bases). V lost 8 bases to trimming and J lost 4 bases, with 16 bases between them. The CDR3 covers 14 residues. From germline, CDR1 is MDHEN and CDR2 SYDVKM. The CDR3 loop reads CASSSNRWADTQYF. CDR3 DNA: TGTGCCAGCTCTAGCAATCGGTGGGCAGATACGCAGTATTTT.

V gene TRBV9 combines with J gene TRBJ1-2; D gene unclear. Per the germline V gene, CDR1 is SGDLS and CDR2 is YYNGEE. V lost 3 bases and J lost 8, with 14 bases in between. The CDR3 runs 13 residues. The CDR3: CASSAPARGGYTF. Written as DNA, the CDR3 is TGTGCCAGCAGCGCGCCGGCCAGAGGAGGCTACACCTTC.

The genes are TRBV19 and TRBJ1-1; 8 bases map to TRBD1. Germline V CDR1 and CDR2: LNHDA, SQIVND (reference sequence). Trimming removed 5 bases from V and 9 bases from J; junction bases left unmatched: 11. The CDR3 has 14 residues. The CDR3 nucleotides read TGTGCCAGTAGTCCAGGGGGCGCAGATTCTAAAGCTTTCTTT. As protein: CASSPGGADSKAFF.

The CDR3 sequence: CASTAGTGYEKLFF. CDR3 coding DNA: TGTGCCAGTACAGCCGGGACAGGGTACGAAAAACTGTTTTTT. The gene calls are TRBV19 and TRBJ1-4; 9 bases fit TRBD1. The CDR3 contains 14 residues. Germline values: CDR1 LNHDA, CDR2 SQIVND (reference sequence). J gave up 8 bases and V 7 bases, and 8 bases lay outside the gene matches.